This TCR beta chain stems from a study of T cell repertoires in cytomegalovirus infection. Whole-study context: The study used recently identified HLA-C-restricted and well-studied HLA-B-restricted CMV epitopes. An indication of both CMV infection and matching HLA type came from public TCR beta signatures. The study's findings and limits: Dominant in the ex vivo response were TCR beta clonotypes restricted by HLA-C and specific for CMV. The cumulative frequency of public TCR beta families identified carriers of CMV plus the relevant HLA.

Remarks on this clonotype: Its antigen is as yet unknown. A read error may account for a junction end that differs from germline.

TCRdb analysed the reads with MiXCR anew, one entry per CDR3 protein. The sample has about 920,000 distinct CDR3 sequences; roughly 31% are singletons. CDR1 and CDR2 (germline): SGDLS, YYNGEE. The CDR3 has 13 amino acids. The V and J genes are TRBV9 and TRBJ2-6; D ambiguous. Specimen: cultured CD8+ T cells from PBMCs, collected from culture after CMV antigen stimulation. The TCR originated in a human donor in good health (CMV status not recorded). Some clones in this sample may be carry-over from other donors' samples. CDR3 in DNA: TGTGCCACCATTGCTCCTGGCGCCAACGTCCTGACTTTC. Amino acid sequence: CATIAPGANVLTF.